A single sample gave rise to the 7 T cell receptor beta chains below, sequenced in a study of T cells in Graves' hyperthyroidism and ophthalmopathy. Authors of the study amplified TCR beta CDR3 regions from RNA transcripts. The HTBI primer set drove a first-round RT-PCR of the TCR CDR3. Each CDR3 protein gets one entry after TCRdb re-called the multiplex PCR reads with MiXCR. The sample lists about half a million distinct CDR3 sequences, about 20% occurring once. The sequenced sample was blood. These receptors were obtained from a man between 35 and 55 years old with Graves' ophthalmopathy.

V gene TRBV5-4 combines with J gene TRBJ2-5, with 8 bases that match TRBD1. Per the germline V gene, CDR1 is SGHNT and CDR2 is YYREEE (reference sequence). The junction had 7 bases not matched to a gene; V was cut back by 4 bases and J by 5 bases. There are 14 residues in the CDR3. The CDR3 nucleotides read TGTGCCAGCAGCCGTCAGGGGGCTAGTGAGACCCAGTACTTC. This sequence encodes CASSRQGASETQYF.

The V and J genes are TRBV13 and TRBJ2-3, with 10 bases fitting TRBD2. The CDR3 extends over 17 amino acids. The trim removed 1 base at V and 4 bases at J, leaving 8 bases unmatched. The germline V gene has CDR1 PRHDT and CDR2 FYEKMQ (reference sequence). The CDR3 is CASSLDHSGRGADTQYF. In DNA form, the CDR3 reads TGTGCCAGCAGCTTAGATCACAGCGGGAGGGGAGCAGATACGCAGTATTTT.

This clonotype was detected only a few times. This chain joins TRBV9 and TRBJ2-3; 11 nucleotides agree with TRBD2. J lost 2 bases, V lost 0 bases, and 2 bases had no gene match. The CDR3 runs 16 residues. Looked up from germline, CDR1 is SGDLS and CDR2 is YYNGEE. The CDR3 here is CASSVGTSGFTDTQYF. CDR3 coding DNA: TGTGCCAGCAGCGTAGGGACTAGCGGGTTCACAGATACGCAGTATTTT.

This clonotype was recorded at least ten times. This rearrangement joins TRBV4-2 to TRBJ2-3; 7 nucleotides line up with TRBD2. The CDR3 has 16 amino acids. Germline loops: CDR1 LGHNA, CDR2 YNFKEQ. V shed 0 bases, J shed 1 base, and the junction held 4 bases outside the gene matches. In DNA, the CDR3 is TGTGCCAGCAGCCAAGACTGGACTAGTGGCACAGATACGCAGTATTTT. Translated: CASSQDWTSGTDTQYF.

This chain connects TRBV6-5 to TRBJ2-3, with TRBD2 identical over 11 bases. The CDR3 sequence is 16 residues long. CDR1 is MNHEY and CDR2 is SVGAGI in the germline V gene. V lost 1 base, J lost 0 bases, and 0 bases stayed unmatched. CDR3 sequence reads: CASSYWTSGSTDTQYF. The CDR3 bases are TGTGCCAGCAGTTACTGGACTAGCGGGAGCACAGATACGCAGTATTTT.

This clonotype was recorded a few times. V and J are TRBV6-5 and TRBJ2-1; D possibly uses TRBD1 or TRBD2 (5 bases each). CDR1 is MNHEY and CDR2 is SVGAGI in the germline V gene. This CDR3 has 16 residues. The V end was cut by 2 bases, the J end by 7 bases, with 18 bases between. CDR3 bases: TGTGCCAGCAGTTACGGGGCGGGTCCCACTTTGAATGAGCAGTTCTTC. It encodes CASSYGAGPTLNEQFF.

There are a few counts of this clonotype. The rearrangement links TRBV6-1 to TRBJ2-2, with TRBD1 identical over 7 bases. V shed 8 bases and J 4 bases; nucleotides not matched to a gene: 4. Germline V gene sequence: CDR1 MNHNS, CDR2 SASEGT. The CDR3 is 13 residues long. The CDR3 DNA sequence: TGTGCCAGCGTTCAGGGGGTCACCGGGGAGCTGTTTTTT. It encodes CASVQGVTGELFF.